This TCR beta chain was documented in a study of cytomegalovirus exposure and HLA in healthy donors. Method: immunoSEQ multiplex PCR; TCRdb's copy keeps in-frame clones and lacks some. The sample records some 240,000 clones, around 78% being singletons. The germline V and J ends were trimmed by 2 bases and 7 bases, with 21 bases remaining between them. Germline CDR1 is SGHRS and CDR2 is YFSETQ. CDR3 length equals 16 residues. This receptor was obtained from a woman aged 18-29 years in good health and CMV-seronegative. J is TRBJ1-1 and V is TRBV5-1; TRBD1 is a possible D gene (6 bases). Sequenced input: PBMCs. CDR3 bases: TGCGCCAGCAGCTTAGGGGCAGGCGATGGGACACTTGAAGCTTTCTTT. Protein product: CASSLGAGDGTLEAFF. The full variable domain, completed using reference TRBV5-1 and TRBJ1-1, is KAGVTQTPRYLIKTRGQQVTLSCSPISGHRSVSWYQQTPGQGLQFLFEYFSETQRNKGNFPGRFSGRQFSNSRSEMNVSTLELGDSALYLCASSLGAGDGTLEAFFGQGTRLTVV.